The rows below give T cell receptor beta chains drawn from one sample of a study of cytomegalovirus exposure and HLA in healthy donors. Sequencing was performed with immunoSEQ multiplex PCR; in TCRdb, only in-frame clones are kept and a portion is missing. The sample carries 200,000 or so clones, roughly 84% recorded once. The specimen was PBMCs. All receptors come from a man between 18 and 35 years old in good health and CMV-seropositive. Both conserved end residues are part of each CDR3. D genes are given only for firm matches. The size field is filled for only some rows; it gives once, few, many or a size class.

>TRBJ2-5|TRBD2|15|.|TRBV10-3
TGTGCCATCAGTCCGGCGGGAGGGCCGACGGAGACCCAGTACTTC
CAISPAGGPTETQYF
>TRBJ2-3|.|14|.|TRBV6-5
TGTGCCAGCAGTCAAGGAGGGCCGCCAGATACGCAGTATTTT
CASSQGGPPDTQYF
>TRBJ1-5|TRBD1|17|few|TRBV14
TGTGCCAGCAGCCAAGAACGGACAGGGAATAGCAATCAGCCCCAGCATTTT
CASSQERTGNSNQPQHF
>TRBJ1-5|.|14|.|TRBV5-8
TGTGCCAGCAGCTTGGGTCAGGGCTATCAGCCCCAGCATTTT
CASSLGQGYQPQHF
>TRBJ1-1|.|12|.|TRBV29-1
TGCAGCGTTGAACAGACAGGCGCTGAAGCTTTCTTT
CSVEQTGAEAFF
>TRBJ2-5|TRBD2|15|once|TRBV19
TGTGCCAGTAGTTCCGGGACTAGCAGACAAGAGACCCAGTACTTC
CASSSGTSRQETQYF
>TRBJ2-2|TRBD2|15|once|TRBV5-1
TGCGCCAGCAGCTTGGCTAGCGGGAGGACCGGGGAGCTGTTTTTT
CASSLASGRTGELFF
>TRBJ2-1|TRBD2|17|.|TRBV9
TGTGCCAGCAGCCCTCCTGGGGGGCTAGCGGGGTACAATGAGCAGTTCTTC
CASSPPGGLAGYNEQFF
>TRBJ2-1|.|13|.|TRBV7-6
TGTGCCAGCAGCTTTCAGGGATGGGATGAGCAGTTCTTC
CASSFQGWDEQFF
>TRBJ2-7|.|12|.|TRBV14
TGTGCCAGCAGCCGAGACTACTACGAGCAGTACTTC
CASSRDYYEQYF
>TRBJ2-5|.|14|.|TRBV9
TGTGCCAGCAGCGCGAGGGCCGGGAGAGAGACCCAGTACTTC
CASSARAGRETQYF
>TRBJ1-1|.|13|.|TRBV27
TGTGCCAGCAGTTCTATTGATTTTGGTGAAGCTTTCTTT
CASSSIDFGEAFF
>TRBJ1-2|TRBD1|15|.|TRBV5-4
TGTGCCAGCAGCTTGGTGGCCGGCCAGGGGGGCGGCTACACCTTC
CASSLVAGQGGGYTF
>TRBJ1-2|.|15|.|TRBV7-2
TGTGCCAGCAGCGCCCGCATTGGAGGGGACTATGGCTACACCTTC
CASSARIGGDYGYTF
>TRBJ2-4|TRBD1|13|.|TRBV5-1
TGCGCCAGCAGATTGACAGGGTATGACATTCAGTACTTC
CASRLTGYDIQYF
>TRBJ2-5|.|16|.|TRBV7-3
TGTGCCAGCAGCTTAGGTAGTAGCGGAGGCACAGAGACCCAGTACTTC
CASSLGSSGGTETQYF
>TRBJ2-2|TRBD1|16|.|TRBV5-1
TGCGCCAGCAGCTTCAGACAGGGGGGTAACACCGGGGAGCTGTTTTTT
CASSFRQGGNTGELFF
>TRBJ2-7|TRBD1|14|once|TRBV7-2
TGTGCCAGCAGCTTTGACAGGGGCTCCTACGAGCAGTACTTC
CASSFDRGSYEQYF
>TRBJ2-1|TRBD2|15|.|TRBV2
TGTGCCAGGGCTTTAGCGGGAGGACCCTACAATGAGCAGTTCTTC
CARALAGGPYNEQFF
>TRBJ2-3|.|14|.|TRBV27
TGTGCCAGCAGTTTACAGCGCAGCACAGATACGCAGTATTTT
CASSLQRSTDTQYF
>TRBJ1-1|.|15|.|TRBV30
TGTGCCTTAACCCGGGGTAGGGTGGGGGGGCCTGAAGCTTTCTTT
CALTRGRVGGPEAFF
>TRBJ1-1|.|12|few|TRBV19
TGTGCCACGTCCGGGGGGCTAACTGAAGCTTTCTTT
CATSGGLTEAFF
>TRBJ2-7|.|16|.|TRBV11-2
TGTGCCAGCAGCTTAGCCCCAGAAGCGGGTGGGTACGAGCAGTACTTC
CASSLAPEAGGYEQYF
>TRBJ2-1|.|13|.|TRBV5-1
TGCGCCAGCAGCTTGCTAGGGGAGGATGAGCAGTTCTTC
CASSLLGEDEQFF
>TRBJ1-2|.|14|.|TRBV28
TGTGCCAGCAGTTTAAGTGGGGCAGGGCATGGCTACACCTTC
CASSLSGAGHGYTF
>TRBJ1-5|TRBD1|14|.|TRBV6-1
TGTGCCAGCGGGGACAGGGGGAGCAATCAGCCCCAGCATTTT
CASGDRGSNQPQHF
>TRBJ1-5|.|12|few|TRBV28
TGTGCCAGCAGTTTAGAAGTCAGGCCCCAGCATTTT
CASSLEVRPQHF
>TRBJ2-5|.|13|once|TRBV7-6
TGTGCCAGCAGCTTTGGAAGGGGAGAGACCCAGTACTTC
CASSFGRGETQYF
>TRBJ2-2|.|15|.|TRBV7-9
TGTGCCAGCAGCTTAAAGACACAGAACACCGGGGAGCTGTTTTTT
CASSLKTQNTGELFF
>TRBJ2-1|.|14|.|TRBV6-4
TGTGCCAGCAGCCTTCTAGCGACCAACAATGAGCAGTTCTTC
CASSLLATNNEQFF
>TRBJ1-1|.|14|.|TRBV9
TGTGCCAGCAGCGTAGAAAGCGGGACCACTGAAGCTTTCTTT
CASSVESGTTEAFF
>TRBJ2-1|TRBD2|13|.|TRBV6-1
TGTGCCACCTCAGGGGGACTAGCAAGTGAGCAGTTCTTC
CATSGGLASEQFF
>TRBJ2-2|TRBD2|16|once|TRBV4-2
TGTGCCAGCAGCCTAGCGGGAGGGATGGGGGCCGGGGAGCTGTTTTTT
CASSLAGGMGAGELFF
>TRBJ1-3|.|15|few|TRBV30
TGTGCCTGGAGTGGGTACGCTCCAGGCGGAAACACCATATATTTT
CAWSGYAPGGNTIYF
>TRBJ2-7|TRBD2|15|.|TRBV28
TGTGCCAGCAGTCCCCGACTAGCGAGGATCTACGAGCAGTACTTC
CASSPRLARIYEQYF
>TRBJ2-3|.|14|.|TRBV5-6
TGTGCCAGCAGCTGGGGGCGGGGCACAGATACGCAGTATTTT
CASSWGRGTDTQYF
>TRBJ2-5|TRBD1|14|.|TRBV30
TGTGCCTGGGACCGGGACAGGCATCAAGAGACCCAGTACTTC
CAWDRDRHQETQYF
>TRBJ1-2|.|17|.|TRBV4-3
TGCGCCAGCAGCCAAGATGGGTCGAACCTCCCGGGGTATGGCTACACCTTC
CASSQDGSNLPGYGYTF
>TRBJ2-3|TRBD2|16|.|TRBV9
TGTGCCAGCAGCGTAGTGGGCGGGGGGGGCGCAGATACGCAGTATTTT
CASSVVGGGGADTQYF
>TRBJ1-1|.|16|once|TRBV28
TGTGCCAGCAGTTTTTCTGACAGAACTATGAACACTGAAGCTTTCTTT
CASSFSDRTMNTEAFF
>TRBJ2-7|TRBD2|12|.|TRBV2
TGTGCCAGCGGCGGACTAGCGTGGGAGCAGTACTTC
CASGGLAWEQYF
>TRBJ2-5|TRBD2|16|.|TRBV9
TGTGCCAGCAGCGCGGGCGCTAGCGGAGCCACAGAGACCCAGTACTTC
CASSAGASGATETQYF
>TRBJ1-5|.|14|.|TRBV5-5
TGTGCCAGCAGCTTGGTGGCGACAGTTGAGCCCCAGCATTTT
CASSLVATVEPQHF
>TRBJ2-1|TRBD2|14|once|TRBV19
TGTGCCAGTATACGGCGGGAGGGCCGAAATGAGCAGTTCTTC
CASIRREGRNEQFF
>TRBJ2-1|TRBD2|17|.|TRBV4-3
TGCGCCAGCAGCCAAGATCCTGGCGGGAGTTCCTACAATGAGCAGTTCTTC
CASSQDPGGSSYNEQFF
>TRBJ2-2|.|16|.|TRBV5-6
TGTGCCAGCAGATCGATCAGGGGGGCGAACACCGGGGAGCTGTTTTTT
CASRSIRGANTGELFF
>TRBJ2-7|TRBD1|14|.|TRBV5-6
TGTGCCAGCAGCTTCGGGACAGGGGCCCACGAGCAGTACTTC
CASSFGTGAHEQYF
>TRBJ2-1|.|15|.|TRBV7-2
TGTGCCAGCAGCCCAAGCTTTGCGCTAGACAATGAGCAGTTCTTC
CASSPSFALDNEQFF
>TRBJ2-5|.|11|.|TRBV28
TGTGCCAGCAGTATAGGGACACCTAAGTACTTC
CASSIGTPKYF
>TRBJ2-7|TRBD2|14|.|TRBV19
TGTGCCAGTAGTGGGGCGCGGGGGACCTACGAGCAGTACTTC
CASSGARGTYEQYF
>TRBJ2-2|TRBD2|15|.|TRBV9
TGTGCCAGCAGCGTCAGCGGGAGAAACACCGGGGAGCTGTTTTTT
CASSVSGRNTGELFF
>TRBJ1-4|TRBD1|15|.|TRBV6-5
TGTGCCAGCAGTTCGAACAGGGGGCTGAGTGAAAAACTGTTTTTT
CASSSNRGLSEKLFF
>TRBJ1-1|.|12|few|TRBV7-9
TGTGCCAGCAACTCGGATAGGGGTGAAGCTTTCTTT
CASNSDRGEAFF
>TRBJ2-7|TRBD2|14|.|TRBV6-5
TGTGCCAGCAGTTACGGGACTAGCGTCTACGAGCAGTACTTC
CASSYGTSVYEQYF
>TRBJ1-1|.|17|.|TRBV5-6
TGTGCCAGCAGCTTGGCCGGGAGAGGGGCCCGGAACACTGAAGCTTTCTTT
CASSLAGRGARNTEAFF
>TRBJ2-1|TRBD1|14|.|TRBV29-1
TGCAGCGTTGAATTTCCGGGACAGGGTTATGAGCAGTTCTTC
CSVEFPGQGYEQFF
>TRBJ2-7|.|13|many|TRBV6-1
TGTGCCACCCGAGGGGGGGCATACTACGAGCAGTACTTC
CATRGGAYYEQYF
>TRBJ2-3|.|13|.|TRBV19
TGTGCCAGTGGGGAGACTCGCACAGATACGCAGTATTTT
CASGETRTDTQYF
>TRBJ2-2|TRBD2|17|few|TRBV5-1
TGCGCCAGCAGCTGGAGGGGTCGGGGGGAAGGCACCGGGGAGCTGTTTTTT
CASSWRGRGEGTGELFF